These T cell receptor beta chains were read from a single sample in a study of blood T cell repertoires in COVID-19. Repertoires were generated with immunoSEQ multiplex PCR, while TCRdb's copy carries only in-frame clones and drops some. The table shows roughly 200,000 clones, with around 85% occurring only once. Sequencing was done on a sample of peripheral blood. Receptors were obtained from a person between 65 and 79 years old with COVID-19, enrolled during active disease. Each CDR3 is given with its conserved first and last residue. Each record gives: V gene, clone size, J gene, D gene, CDR3 DNA, CDR3 protein. A D gene is named only where the DNA matches it firmly. Clone size is given for some rows only: seen once, a few or many times, or a class if the clone is expanded.

TRBV12-3/TRBV12-4,.,TRBJ2-5,TRBD1,TGTGCCAGCAGTCCCGGGACAGAAGAGACCCAGTACTTC,CASSPGTEETQYF
TRBV6-5,.,TRBJ1-1,.,TGTGCCAGCAAGCGGGCCATGAACACTGAAGCTTTCTTT,CASKRAMNTEAFF
TRBV27,.,TRBJ2-7,.,TGTGCCAGCAGTAGAGGGAGCCCCCTCGAGCAGTACTTC,CASSRGSPLEQYF
TRBV28,.,TRBJ1-5,TRBD1,TGTGCCAGCAGACTCCGGACAGGGGGCGGCAATCAGCCCCAGCATTTT,CASRLRTGGGNQPQHF
TRBV28,.,TRBJ1-6,.,TGTGCCAGCAGTTTTCTTAGGCGGTTACCGGGGGGGTCGCCCCTCCACTTT,CASSFLRRLPGGSPLHF
TRBV12-3/TRBV12-4,.,TRBJ2-7,.,TGTGCCAGCAGGGCGGGAATCTACGAGCAGTACTTC,CASRAGIYEQYF
TRBV5-1,.,TRBJ2-1,TRBD2,TGCGCCAGCAGCTTGGCTCTAGCGGGAATATACAATGAGCAGTTCTTC,CASSLALAGIYNEQFF
TRBV3-1/TRBV3-2,.,TRBJ1-2,TRBD1,TGTGCCAGCAGCCAACCCCACAGACCAGACAGGGCCCATGGCTACACCTTC,CASSQPHRPDRAHGYTF
TRBV3-1/TRBV3-2,.,TRBJ1-1,.,TGTGCCAGCAGCCAAGATCGGCAGGGAACCCGGAACACTGAAGCTTTCTTT,CASSQDRQGTRNTEAFF
TRBV20-1,.,TRBJ1-6,TRBD1,TGCAGTGCTAGTAGGTTCGGGACAGGGGATTCACCCCTCCACTTT,CSASRFGTGDSPLHF
TRBV5-1,few,TRBJ2-2,TRBD1,TGCGCCAGCAGCTTTCCACAGGGGGCCGGGGAGCTGTTTTTT,CASSFPQGAGELFF
TRBV27,.,TRBJ2-2,TRBD2,TGTGCCAGCACTCCAGCGGGAGCCCCAACCGGGGAGCTGTTTTTT,CASTPAGAPTGELFF
TRBV28,.,TRBJ2-5,.,TGTGCCAGCCAGTCAGTTCAAGAGACCCAGTACTTC,CASQSVQETQYF
TRBV3-1/TRBV3-2,.,TRBJ2-7,TRBD2,TGTGCCAGCAGCCAAGACACGGGACTAGCGGGAGTCTGCGAGCAGTACTTC,CASSQDTGLAGVCEQYF
TRBV2,.,TRBJ2-3,.,TGTGCCAGCAGTGAAGCGGTATTAGACACAGATACGCAGTATTTT,CASSEAVLDTDTQYF
TRBV29-1,.,TRBJ1-2,.,TGCAGGATTTCGGGGGGATTGGACTATGGCTACACCTTC,CRISGGLDYGYTF
TRBV19,.,TRBJ2-3,.,TGTGCCAGTAGATTGTCGGGATATACCACAGATACGCAGTATTTT,CASRLSGYTTDTQYF
TRBV19,.,TRBJ2-3,.,TGTGCCAGTAGTATCGCCCGCGGGGAGACGGATACGCAGTATTTT,CASSIARGETDTQYF
TRBV18,few,TRBJ1-3,TRBD1,TGTGCCAGCTCCTCAGCAGGGGGCTCTGGAAACACCATATATTTT,CASSSAGGSGNTIYF
TRBV6-2/TRBV6-3,.,TRBJ1-5,TRBD1,TGTGCCAGCAGTACAATGACAGGGCTCGATCAGCCCCAGCATTTT,CASSTMTGLDQPQHF
TRBV3-1/TRBV3-2,.,TRBJ2-2,TRBD2,TGTGCCAGCAGCCGAGTAGCGGGGGGGCCCAACACCGGGGAGCTGTTTTTT,CASSRVAGGPNTGELFF
TRBV28,.,TRBJ2-2,.,TGTGCCAGCAGTTTGCTCGGTTTACTTACCGGGGAGCTGTTTTTT,CASSLLGLLTGELFF
TRBV11-2,.,TRBJ2-1,TRBD2,TGTGCCAGTCAATTAGCGGGAGGGCTCACTAATGAGCAGTTCTTC,CASQLAGGLTNEQFF
TRBV19,.,TRBJ2-5,.,TGTGCCAGTAGTCCTTGGGACACCAAAGAGACCCAGTACTTC,CASSPWDTKETQYF
TRBV7-6,few,TRBJ2-2,TRBD2,TGTGCCAGCAGCTTATCGAGCGGGAGTACCGGGGAGCTGTTTTTT,CASSLSSGSTGELFF
TRBV25-1,.,TRBJ2-7,.,TGTGCCAGCAGTGGACACTACGAGCAGTACTTC,CASSGHYEQYF
TRBV7-9,once,TRBJ1-1,.,TGTGCCAGCAGCTTAGCGCGGGGCTCGGGCACTGAAGCTTTCTTT,CASSLARGSGTEAFF
TRBV18,.,TRBJ2-1,.,TGTGCCAGCTCACCTCAGCTAGCGTCTGATGAGCAGTTCTTC,CASSPQLASDEQFF
TRBV10-3,.,TRBJ2-1,TRBD2,TGTGCCATCAGCGCTCCGACTAGCGGGAGGCTCTCTGCGGACAATGAGCAGTTCTTC,CAISAPTSGRLSADNEQFF
TRBV7-2,once,TRBJ2-1,TRBD1,TGTGCCAGCAGCCCTCGGACAGGGGCGACCTACAATGAGCAGTTCTTC,CASSPRTGATYNEQFF
TRBV6-2/TRBV6-3,.,TRBJ1-5,TRBD1,TGTGCCAGCAGTAACGGACAGGGTCTAGGTCAGCCCCAGCATTTT,CASSNGQGLGQPQHF
TRBV5-1,.,TRBJ1-1,TRBD1,TGCGCCAGCAGCTTGGGGGGACAGGGTACTGAAGCTTTCTTT,CASSLGGQGTEAFF
TRBV12-3/TRBV12-4,few,TRBJ2-2,.,TGTGCCAGCACATCGGACACCGGGGAGCTGTTTTTT,CASTSDTGELFF
TRBV7-8,few,TRBJ2-7,TRBD1,TGTGCCAGCACGGGCCCGCAGGGGGTCCTCTGGTTCGCCGAGCAGTACTTC,CASTGPQGVLWFAEQYF
TRBV18,.,TRBJ2-1,TRBD1,TGTGCCAGCTCACCCCTGCCTGGGACAGGCAACAATGAGCAGTTCTTC,CASSPLPGTGNNEQFF
TRBV27,.,TRBJ2-7,TRBD1,TGTGCCAGCAGTAACCTGGGACAGGGGGCCTACGAGCAGTACTTC,CASSNLGQGAYEQYF
TRBV30,.,TRBJ2-5,TRBD2,TGTGCCTGGAGTTTGGGGACTAGCGCCCTCCAAGAGACCCAGTACTTC,CAWSLGTSALQETQYF
TRBV28,.,TRBJ1-5,.,TGTGCCAGCAGCCCGGTCCCAGACAAGCCCCAGCATTTT,CASSPVPDKPQHF
TRBV6-1,.,TRBJ2-7,.,TGTGCCAGCGGTGAGGGGGGTTACTACGAGCAGTACTTC,CASGEGGYYEQYF
TRBV27,.,TRBJ2-1,.,TGTGCCAGCAGTCGGACACCAGGCTCCTACAATGAGCAGTTCTTC,CASSRTPGSYNEQFF
TRBV18,.,TRBJ2-6,TRBD2,TGTGCCAGCTCACCGAGGGAGGGAACTGGGGCCAACGTCCTGACTTTC,CASSPREGTGANVLTF
TRBV2,once,TRBJ2-7,.,TGTGCCAGCAGCCAGGGTTTGTCCTACGAGCAGTACTTC,CASSQGLSYEQYF
TRBV5-1,.,TRBJ1-6,TRBD1,TGCGCCAGCAGCTTACGTACCCCCCGCAGGGGGCCCCACAACTCCTATAATTCACCCCTCCACTTT,CASSLRTPRRGPHNSYNSPLHF
TRBV4-1,.,TRBJ1-4,TRBD1,TGCGCCAGCAGCCTAGGACAGGGGGCAGTGGAAAAACTGTTTTTT,CASSLGQGAVEKLFF
TRBV28,.,TRBJ1-2,.,TGTGCCAGCAGTTTATTGGGGCAGGAAGGCTACACCTTC,CASSLLGQEGYTF
TRBV29-1,.,TRBJ2-3,TRBD1,TGCAGCGTTAGAGGTTGGACAGGGATTGTTGATACGCAGTATTTT,CSVRGWTGIVDTQYF
TRBV18,.,TRBJ2-5,.,TGTGCCAGCTCACCACCGGCTCAGCGGGAGACCCAGTACTTC,CASSPPAQRETQYF
TRBV13,few,TRBJ2-7,.,TGTGCCAGCAGCTTACAGGGCCCTTCCTCCTACGAGCAGTACTTC,CASSLQGPSSYEQYF
TRBV3-1/TRBV3-2,.,TRBJ1-3,TRBD1,TGTGCCAGCAGCCAAGGACAGGGGATCTCTGGAAACACCATATATTTT,CASSQGQGISGNTIYF
TRBV18,few,TRBJ1-6,.,TGTGCCAGCTCACCACCGAGTGATTCACCCCTCCACTTT,CASSPPSDSPLHF
TRBV3-1/TRBV3-2,.,TRBJ1-5,TRBD1,TGTGCCAGCAGTGAAAAAAAAGACAGGGGCCCATTTCGGCCCCAGCATTTT,CASSEKKDRGPFRPQHF
TRBV28,.,TRBJ2-7,TRBD1,TGTGCCAGCACCGGGACAGCGGACGAGCAGTACTTC,CASTGTADEQYF
TRBV2,once,TRBJ2-7,.,TGTGCCAGCTCGGGATCACTCGAGCAGTACTTC,CASSGSLEQYF